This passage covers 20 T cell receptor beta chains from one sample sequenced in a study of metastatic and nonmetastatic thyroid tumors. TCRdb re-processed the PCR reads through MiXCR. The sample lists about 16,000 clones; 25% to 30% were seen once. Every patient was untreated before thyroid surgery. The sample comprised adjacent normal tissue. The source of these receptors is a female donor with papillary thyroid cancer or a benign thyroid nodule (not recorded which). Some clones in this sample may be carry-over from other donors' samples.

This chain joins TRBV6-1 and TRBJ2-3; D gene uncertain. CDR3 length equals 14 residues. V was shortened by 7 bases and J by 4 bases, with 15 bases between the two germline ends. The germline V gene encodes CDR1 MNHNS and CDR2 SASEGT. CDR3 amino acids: CASTRLNGADTQYF. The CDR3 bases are TGTGCCAGCACCCGACTCAACGGCGCAGATACGCAGTATTTT.

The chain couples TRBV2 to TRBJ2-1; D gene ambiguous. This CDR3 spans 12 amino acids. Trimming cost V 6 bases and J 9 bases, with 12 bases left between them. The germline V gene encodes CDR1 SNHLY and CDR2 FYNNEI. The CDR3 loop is CASRGSPREQFF. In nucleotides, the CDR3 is TGTGCCAGCAGAGGATCCCCCCGTGAGCAGTTCTTC.

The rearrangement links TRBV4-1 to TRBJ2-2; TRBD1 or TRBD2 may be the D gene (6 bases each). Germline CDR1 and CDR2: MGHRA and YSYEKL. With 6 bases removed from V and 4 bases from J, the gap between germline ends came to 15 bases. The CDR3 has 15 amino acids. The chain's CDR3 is CASRWGLGGTGELFF. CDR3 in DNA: TGCGCCAGCAGGTGGGGGCTGGGAGGCACCGGGGAGCTGTTTTTT.

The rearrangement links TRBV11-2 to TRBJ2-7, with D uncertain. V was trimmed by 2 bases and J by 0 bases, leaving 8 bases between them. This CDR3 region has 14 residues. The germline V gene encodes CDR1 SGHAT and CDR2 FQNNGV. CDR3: CASSLLTPSYEQYF. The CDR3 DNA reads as TGTGCCAGCAGCTTACTTACCCCCTCCTACGAGCAGTACTTC.

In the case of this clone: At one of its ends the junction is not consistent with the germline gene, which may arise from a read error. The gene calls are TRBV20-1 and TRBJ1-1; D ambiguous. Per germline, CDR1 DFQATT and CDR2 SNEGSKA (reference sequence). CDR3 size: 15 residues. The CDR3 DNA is TGCAGAGCTAGCGATCGAATGAGGGCAGACACTGAAGCTTTCTTT. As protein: CRASDRMRADTEAFF.

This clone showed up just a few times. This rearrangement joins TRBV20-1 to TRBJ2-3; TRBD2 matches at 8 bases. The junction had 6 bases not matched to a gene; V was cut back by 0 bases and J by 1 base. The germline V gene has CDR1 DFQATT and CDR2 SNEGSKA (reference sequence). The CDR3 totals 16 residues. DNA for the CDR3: TGCAGTGCTAGAGATCTTCGGCGGGGGGGCACAGATACGCAGTATTTT. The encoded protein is CSARDLRRGGTDTQYF.

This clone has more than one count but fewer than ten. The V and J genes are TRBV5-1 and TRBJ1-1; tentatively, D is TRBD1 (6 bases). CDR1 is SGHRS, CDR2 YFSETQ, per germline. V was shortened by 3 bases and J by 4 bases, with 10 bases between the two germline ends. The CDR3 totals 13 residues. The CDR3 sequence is CASSSQGTTEAFF. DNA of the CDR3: TGCGCCAGCAGCTCTCAGGGGACCACTGAAGCTTTCTTT.

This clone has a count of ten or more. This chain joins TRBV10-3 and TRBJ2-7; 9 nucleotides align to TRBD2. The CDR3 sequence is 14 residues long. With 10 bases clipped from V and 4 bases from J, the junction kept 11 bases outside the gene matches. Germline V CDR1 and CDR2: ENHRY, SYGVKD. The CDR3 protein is CATTPGLARYEQYF. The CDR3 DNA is TGTGCCACTACCCCGGGACTAGCTAGATACGAGCAGTACTTC.

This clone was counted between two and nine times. The CDR3 sequence: CASRLQLVPGELFF. The CDR3 nucleotides read TGTGCCAGCAGGCTACAACTAGTTCCCGGGGAGCTGTTTTTT. The chain employs TRBV6-2 or TRBV6-3 and TRBJ2-2, with TRBD2 as a possible D gene (5 bases). This CDR3 is 14 amino acids long. Trimming shortened V by 6 bases and J by 6 bases, and 14 bases separated the two germline ends. Germline V gives CDR1 MNHEY, CDR2 SVGEGT.

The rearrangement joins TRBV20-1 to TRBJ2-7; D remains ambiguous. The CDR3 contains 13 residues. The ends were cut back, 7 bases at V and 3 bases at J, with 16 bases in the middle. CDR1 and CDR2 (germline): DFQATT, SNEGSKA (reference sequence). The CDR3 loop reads CSVTRRNRYEQYF. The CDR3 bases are TGCAGTGTTACCCGGAGAAACCGCTACGAGCAGTACTTC.

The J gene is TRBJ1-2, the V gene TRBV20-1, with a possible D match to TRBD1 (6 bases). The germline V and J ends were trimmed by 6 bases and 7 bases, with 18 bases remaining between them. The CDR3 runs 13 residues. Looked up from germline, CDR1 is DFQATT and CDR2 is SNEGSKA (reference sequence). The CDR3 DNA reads TGCAGTGCACCGGACAGAGATCAAGGTGGCTACACCTTC. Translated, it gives CSAPDRDQGGYTF.

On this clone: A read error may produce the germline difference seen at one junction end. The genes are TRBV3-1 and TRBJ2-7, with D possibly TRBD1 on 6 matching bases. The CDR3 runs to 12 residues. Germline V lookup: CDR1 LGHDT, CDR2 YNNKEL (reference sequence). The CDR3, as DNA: TGTGCCAGCAGCCCTATAGCAGGGGCCTTCTCATTC. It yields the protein CASSPIAGAFSF.

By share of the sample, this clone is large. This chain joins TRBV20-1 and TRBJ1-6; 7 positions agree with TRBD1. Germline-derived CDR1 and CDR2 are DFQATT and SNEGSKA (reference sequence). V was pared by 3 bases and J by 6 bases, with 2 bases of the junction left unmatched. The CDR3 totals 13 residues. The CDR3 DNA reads TGCAGTGCTAGTCAGGGGGTTAATTCACCCCTCCACTTT. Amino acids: CSASQGVNSPLHF.

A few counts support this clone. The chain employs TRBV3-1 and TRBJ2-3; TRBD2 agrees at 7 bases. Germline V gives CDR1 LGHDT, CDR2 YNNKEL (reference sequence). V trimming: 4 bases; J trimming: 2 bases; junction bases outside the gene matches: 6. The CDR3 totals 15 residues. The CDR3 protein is CASSLGGSFTDTQYF. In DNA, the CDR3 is TGTGCCAGCAGCCTGGGCGGGAGTTTCACAGATACGCAGTATTTT.

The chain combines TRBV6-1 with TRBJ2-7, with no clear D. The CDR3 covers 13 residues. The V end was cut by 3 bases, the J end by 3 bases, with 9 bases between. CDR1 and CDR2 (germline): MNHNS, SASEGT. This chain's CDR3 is CASSEEPYYEQYF. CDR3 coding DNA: TGTGCCAGCAGTGAGGAACCATACTACGAGCAGTACTTC.

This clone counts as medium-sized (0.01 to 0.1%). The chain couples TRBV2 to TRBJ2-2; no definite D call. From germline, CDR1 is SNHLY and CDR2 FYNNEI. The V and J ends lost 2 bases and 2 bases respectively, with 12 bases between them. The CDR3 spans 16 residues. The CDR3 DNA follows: TGTGCCAGCAGTGAACTCCTTGGCACCAACACCGGGGAGCTGTTTTTT. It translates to CASSELLGTNTGELFF.

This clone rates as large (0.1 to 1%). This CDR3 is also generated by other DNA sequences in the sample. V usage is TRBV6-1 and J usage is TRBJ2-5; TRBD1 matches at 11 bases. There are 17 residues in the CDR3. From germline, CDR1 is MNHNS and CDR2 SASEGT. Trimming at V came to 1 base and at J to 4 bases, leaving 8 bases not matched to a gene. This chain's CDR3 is CASSEVGTGGGRETQYF. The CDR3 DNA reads TGTGCCAGCAGTGAAGTGGGGACAGGGGGGGGGAGAGAGACCCAGTACTTC.

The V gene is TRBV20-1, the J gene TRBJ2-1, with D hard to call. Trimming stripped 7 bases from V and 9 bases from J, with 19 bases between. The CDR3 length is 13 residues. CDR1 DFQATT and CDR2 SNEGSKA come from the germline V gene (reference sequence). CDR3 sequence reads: CSGAVSGPSEQFF. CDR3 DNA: TGCAGTGGCGCGGTTTCGGGTCCTTCTGAGCAGTTCTTC.

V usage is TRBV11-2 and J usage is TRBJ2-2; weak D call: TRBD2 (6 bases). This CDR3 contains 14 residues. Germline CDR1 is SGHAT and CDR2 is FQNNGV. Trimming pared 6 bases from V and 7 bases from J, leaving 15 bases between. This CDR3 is CASRPWRGSGELFF. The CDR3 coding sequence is TGTGCCAGCAGGCCTTGGCGGGGTAGCGGGGAGCTGTTTTTT.

The DNA of the CDR3 is TGTGCCAGCAGTTCGGTGGACAGGGGGAACACTGAAGCTTTCTTT. This encodes CASSSVDRGNTEAFF. The genes are TRBV6-5 and TRBJ1-1; 9 bases match TRBD1. CDR3 length: 15 residues. Trimming removed 4 bases from V and 1 base from J; junction bases left unmatched: 4. Germline values: CDR1 MNHEY, CDR2 SVGAGI.